Listed below are T cell receptor beta chains from one sample, sequenced in a study of tumor-infiltrating lymphocytes in oesophageal squamous cell carcinoma. One entry per CDR3 protein, called by TCRdb with MiXCR from the PCR reads. The table includes roughly 9,000 distinct CDR3 sequences, roughly 65% detected once. The sequenced material came from esophageal tumor tissue. The receptors come from a female donor with esophageal squamous cell carcinoma. Both conserved end residues are part of each CDR3. A D gene is named only where the DNA matches it firmly. Not every row has a clone size; where given, it reads once, few, many or a size class.

CDR3 protein: CASSSGQGYYNEQFF; CDR3 DNA: TGCGCCAGCAGCTCAGGACAGGGCTACTACAATGAGCAGTTCTTC; V gene: TRBV5-1; D gene: TRBD1; clone size: .; J gene: TRBJ2-1
CDR3 protein: CATSSLAKNIQYF; CDR3 DNA: TGTGCCACCAGTAGTCTAGCCAAAAACATTCAGTACTTC; V gene: TRBV24-1; D gene: .; clone size: medium-sized; J gene: TRBJ2-4
CDR3 protein: CASSLSGPGADTQYF; CDR3 DNA: TGTGCCAGCAGCTTAAGTGGCCCGGGGGCAGATACGCAGTATTTT; V gene: TRBV7-3; D gene: .; clone size: many; J gene: TRBJ2-3
CDR3 protein: CASSRMINQPQHF; CDR3 DNA: TGTGCCAGCAGTCGCATGATCAATCAGCCCCAGCATTTT; V gene: TRBV7-3; D gene: .; clone size: .; J gene: TRBJ1-5
CDR3 protein: CASSSSDRYYNEQYF; CDR3 DNA: TGTGCCAGTAGTTCATCGGACCGGTACTACAATGAGCAGTACTTC; V gene: TRBV19; D gene: .; clone size: .; J gene: TRBJ2-7
CDR3 protein: CASSLTDLDPNEQFF; CDR3 DNA: TGTGCCAGCAGCTTAACGGATTTGGACCCAAATGAGCAGTTCTTC; V gene: TRBV7-3; D gene: .; clone size: .; J gene: TRBJ2-1
CDR3 protein: CASSLSRTQSNQPQHF; CDR3 DNA: TGTGCCAGCAGCTTATCAAGGACACAAAGCAATCAGCCCCAGCATTTT; V gene: TRBV7-8; D gene: .; clone size: .; J gene: TRBJ1-5
CDR3 protein: CASSNRYTIAYEQYF; CDR3 DNA: TGTGCCAGCAGTAACAGGTACACAATTGCCTACGAGCAGTACTTC; V gene: TRBV6-1; D gene: .; clone size: .; J gene: TRBJ2-7
CDR3 protein: CASSPRQGGSTDTQYF; CDR3 DNA: TGTGCCAGCAGCCCCCGACAGGGTGGGAGCACAGATACGCAGTATTTT; V gene: TRBV7-2; D gene: TRBD1; clone size: medium-sized; J gene: TRBJ2-3
CDR3 protein: CASSRQGAVTDTQYF; CDR3 DNA: TGTGCCAGCAGCCGACAGGGGGCCGTCACAGATACGCAGTATTTT; V gene: TRBV7-8; D gene: TRBD1; clone size: .; J gene: TRBJ2-3
CDR3 protein: CASSLDRAYNEQFF; CDR3 DNA: TGTGCCAGCAGTTTAGACAGGGCCTACAATGAGCAGTTCTTC; V gene: TRBV12-3/TRBV12-4; D gene: .; clone size: once; J gene: TRBJ2-1
CDR3 protein: CASSPSWGETYNEQFF; CDR3 DNA: TGTGCCAGCAGCCCTAGCTGGGGGGAAACCTACAATGAGCAGTTCTTC; V gene: TRBV7-4; D gene: .; clone size: .; J gene: TRBJ2-1
CDR3 protein: CASSFPGLAGGETQYF; CDR3 DNA: TGTGCCAGCAGCTTCCCGGGACTAGCGGGAGGAGAGACCCAGTACTTC; V gene: TRBV7-8; D gene: TRBD2; clone size: .; J gene: TRBJ2-5
CDR3 protein: CASSLRAGELFF; CDR3 DNA: TGTGCCAGCAGCTTAAGGGCCGGGGAGCTGTTTTTT; V gene: TRBV7-3; D gene: .; clone size: once; J gene: TRBJ2-2
CDR3 protein: CASSLDPGNEQYF; CDR3 DNA: TGTGCCAGCAGCTTAGATCCGGGAAACGAGCAGTACTTC; V gene: TRBV7-8; D gene: .; clone size: .; J gene: TRBJ2-7
CDR3 protein: CASSLTADYNEQFF; CDR3 DNA: TGTGCCAGCAGCTTAACTGCAGACTACAATGAGCAGTTCTTC; V gene: TRBV7-3; D gene: .; clone size: few; J gene: TRBJ2-1
CDR3 protein: CASKDTREEGYEQYF; CDR3 DNA: TGTGCCAGCAAGGACACACGAGAAGAAGGCTACGAGCAGTACTTC; V gene: TRBV7-6; D gene: .; clone size: .; J gene: TRBJ2-7
CDR3 protein: CASSLSGSYEQYF; CDR3 DNA: TGTGCCAGCAGCTTGAGCGGTAGCTACGAGCAGTACTTC; V gene: TRBV7-4; D gene: .; clone size: .; J gene: TRBJ2-7
CDR3 protein: CASSHQDYNSPLHF; CDR3 DNA: TGTGCCAGCAGTCATCAGGACTATAATTCACCCCTCCACTTC; V gene: TRBV7-3; D gene: .; clone size: .; J gene: TRBJ2-7
CDR3 protein: CGGLADFPNTGELFF; CDR3 DNA: TGCGGAGGACTAGCGGACTTCCCGAACACCGGGGAGCTGTTTTTT; V gene: TRBV7-9; D gene: TRBD2; clone size: .; J gene: TRBJ2-2
CDR3 protein: CASLASGFNEQFF; CDR3 DNA: TGTGCCAGCTTGGCCAGCGGGTTTAATGAGCAGTTCTTC; V gene: TRBV28; D gene: .; clone size: once; J gene: TRBJ2-1
CDR3 protein: CASSLSLAWDNEQFF; CDR3 DNA: TGTGCCAGCAGCTTGTCTCTAGCGTGGGACAATGAGCAGTTCTTC; V gene: TRBV7-3; D gene: .; clone size: .; J gene: TRBJ2-1
CDR3 protein: CASSSGVAYEQYF; CDR3 DNA: TGTGCCAGCAGCTCAGGTGTGGCCTACGAGCAGTACTTC; V gene: TRBV7-2; D gene: .; clone size: .; J gene: TRBJ2-7
CDR3 protein: CASSLDRRQGSGQPQHF; CDR3 DNA: TGTGCCAGCAGCTTAGATCGTCGACAGGGGAGCGGGCAGCCCCAGCATTTT; V gene: TRBV11-2; D gene: TRBD1; clone size: .; J gene: TRBJ1-5
CDR3 protein: CASSSGGSGGNEQFF; CDR3 DNA: TGTGCCAGCAGCTCTGGAGGGAGCGGGGGAAATGAGCAGTTCTTC; V gene: TRBV7-3; D gene: TRBD2; clone size: .; J gene: TRBJ2-1
CDR3 protein: CASSSGLAYEQYF; CDR3 DNA: TGTGCCAGCAGCTCCGGGCTAGCGTACGAGCAGTACTTC; V gene: TRBV7-2; D gene: .; clone size: .; J gene: TRBJ2-7
CDR3 protein: CASSLNQLEPYEQYF; CDR3 DNA: TGTGCCAGCAGCTTGAATCAATTGGAACCCTACGAGCAGTACTTC; V gene: TRBV7-9; D gene: .; clone size: many; J gene: TRBJ2-7
CDR3 protein: CASSRQGGPDTQYF; CDR3 DNA: TGTGCCAGCAGCCGACAGGGTGGGCCAGATACGCAGTATTTT; V gene: TRBV7-3; D gene: TRBD1; clone size: .; J gene: TRBJ2-3
CDR3 protein: CASSVGSLAGGITDTQYF; CDR3 DNA: TGTGCCAGCAGCGTAGGTAGCCTAGCGGGGGGGATAACAGATACGCAGTATTTT; V gene: TRBV7-2; D gene: TRBD2; clone size: .; J gene: TRBJ2-3
CDR3 protein: CASSLGQGLDEQYF; CDR3 DNA: TGTGCCAGCAGTTTAGGACAGGGTCTCGATGAGCAGTACTTC; V gene: TRBV27; D gene: TRBD1; clone size: .; J gene: TRBJ2-4
CDR3 protein: CASSLVAGGGETQYF; CDR3 DNA: TGTGCCAGCAGCTTGGTGGCAGGGGGCGGAGAGACCCAGTACTTC; V gene: TRBV5-6; D gene: TRBD1; clone size: .; J gene: TRBJ2-5
CDR3 protein: CASSLGQGAGELYF; CDR3 DNA: TGTGCCAGCAGCCTGGGACAGGGGGCCGGGGAGCTGTATTTT; V gene: TRBV7-2; D gene: TRBD1; clone size: .; J gene: TRBJ2-3
CDR3 protein: CASSLAGGGGTDTQYF; CDR3 DNA: TGTGCCAGCAGCTTAGCTGGCGGGGGGGGGACAGATACGCAGTATTTT; V gene: TRBV7-6; D gene: TRBD2; clone size: few; J gene: TRBJ2-3
CDR3 protein: CASSVGWTSGTRSGANVLTF; CDR3 DNA: TGTGCCAGCAGCGTAGGATGGACTAGCGGGACCCGCTCTGGGGCCAACGTCCTGACTTTC; V gene: TRBV7-8; D gene: TRBD2; clone size: .; J gene: TRBJ2-6
CDR3 protein: CASSLAGANTQYF; CDR3 DNA: TGTGCCAGCAGCTTAGCCGGGGCGAATACGCAGTATTTT; V gene: TRBV7-2; D gene: .; clone size: .; J gene: TRBJ2-3
CDR3 protein: CASSLNPGYNEQFF; CDR3 DNA: TGTGCCAGCAGCTTAAATCCGGGGTACAATGAGCAGTTCTTC; V gene: TRBV7-3; D gene: .; clone size: .; J gene: TRBJ2-1
CDR3 protein: CASSLGPAAYNEQYF; CDR3 DNA: TGTGCCAGCAGCTTGGGGCCTGCGGCCTACAATGAGCAGTACTTC; V gene: TRBV7-6; D gene: .; clone size: .; J gene: TRBJ2-7
CDR3 protein: CASSRGTSGNYEQYF; CDR3 DNA: TGTGCCAGCAGCCGGGGGACTAGCGGAAACTACGAGCAGTACTTC; V gene: TRBV28; D gene: TRBD2; clone size: .; J gene: TRBJ2-7
CDR3 protein: CASRIGQGLRETQYF; CDR3 DNA: TGTGCCAGCAGGATAGGACAGGGTCTCCGGGAGACCCAGTACTTC; V gene: TRBV6-1; D gene: TRBD1; clone size: .; J gene: TRBJ2-5
CDR3 protein: CASSEVRLAGGGNEQFF; CDR3 DNA: TGTGCCAGCAGTGAAGTGAGACTAGCGGGAGGTGGGAATGAGCAGTTCTTC; V gene: TRBV6-1; D gene: TRBD2; clone size: .; J gene: TRBJ2-1